A single sample is the source of the 10 T cell receptor beta chains below, sequenced in a study of blood T cell repertoires in COVID-19. The table came from immunoSEQ multiplex PCR; TCRdb's copy has only in-frame clones and leaves some out. The table lists more than 200,000 clones, 80% to 85% of them singletons. Sequenced: peripheral blood. Source of these receptors: a man between 60 and 75 years old with acute or convalescent COVID-19.

The chain couples TRBV30 to TRBJ1-2; D is unclear. This CDR3 is 13 amino acids long. Germline-derived CDR1 and CDR2 are GTSNPN and SVGIG (reference sequence). Trimming took off 3 bases at V and 8 bases at J, with 16 bases between the two ends. The chain's CDR3 is CAWSSDTTVGYTF. The CDR3 DNA sequence: TGTGCCTGGAGCTCAGACACGACGGTCGGCTACACCTTC.

The gene calls are TRBV7-9 and TRBJ2-1, with 11 bases that match TRBD2. The germline gives CDR1 SEHNR, CDR2 FQNEAQ (reference sequence). V trimming: 5 bases; J trimming: 9 bases; junction bases outside the gene matches: 9. The CDR3 runs to 15 residues. CDR3 sequence: CASSPLAGGPSEQFF. As DNA, the CDR3 is TGTGCCAGCAGCCCCCTAGCGGGGGGCCCGTCTGAGCAGTTCTTC.

The V call is TRBV6-1, the J call TRBJ1-5; 9 nucleotides line up with TRBD1. With V trimmed by 0 bases and J by 6 bases, 0 bases remained unmatched. Germline loops: CDR1 MNHNS, CDR2 SASEGT. This CDR3 spans 14 amino acids. In DNA form, the CDR3 reads TGTGCCAGCAGTGAAGCGGGACAGGGTCAGCCCCAGCATTTT. It encodes CASSEAGQGQPQHF.

The chain is built from TRBV5-4 and TRBJ1-6; the D is unclear. The CDR3 runs 14 residues. Trimming removed 0 bases at V and 6 bases at J, with 7 bases between. CDR1 is SGHNT and CDR2 is YYREEE in the germline V gene (reference sequence). CDR3 residues: CASSLVEPNSPLHF. The DNA of the CDR3 is TGTGCCAGCAGCTTGGTCGAGCCTAATTCACCCCTCCACTTT. The variable domain in full, with the rest retrieved from reference TRBV5-4 and TRBJ1-6, is ETGVTQSPTHLIKTRGQQVTLRCSSQSGHNTVSWYQQALGQGPQFIFQYYREEENGRGNFPPRFSGLQFPNYSSELNVNALELDDSALYLCASSLVEPNSPLHFGNGTRLTVT.

This chain uses TRBV6-2 or TRBV6-3 with TRBJ2-2; TRBD1 aligns across 7 bases. Germline lookup yields CDR1 MNHEY and CDR2 SVGEGT. J lost 0 bases, V lost 2 bases, and 12 bases had no gene match. CDR3 size: 19 residues. The CDR3 loop reads CASSYGFTGAGPNTGELFF. The CDR3 DNA is TGTGCCAGCAGTTACGGGTTTACAGGGGCCGGGCCGAACACCGGGGAGCTGTTTTTT.

J is TRBJ2-7 and V is TRBV28; tentative D call: TRBD2 (6 bases). Germline V lookup: CDR1 MDHEN, CDR2 SYDVKM. CDR3 length equals 14 residues. V shed 1 base and J shed 2 bases, with 9 bases lying between them. CDR3 bases: TGTGCCAGCAGTTTATCGGGGGTAACCTACGAGCAGTACTTC. Amino acids: CASSLSGVTYEQYF.

The rearrangement uses TRBV5-1 and TRBJ1-5; D remains unclear. Germline lookup yields CDR1 SGHRS and CDR2 YFSETQ. The CDR3 extends over 14 amino acids. Trimming stripped 0 bases from V and 7 bases from J, with 11 bases between. In DNA, the CDR3 is TGCGCCAGCAGCTTGGATCCTAACGGGCAGCCCCAGCATTTT. Residues: CASSLDPNGQPQHF. Filled out from reference TRBV5-1 and TRBJ1-5, the complete variable domain reads KAGVTQTPRYLIKTRGQQVTLSCSPISGHRSVSWYQQTPGQGLQFLFEYFSETQRNKGNFPGRFSGRQFSNSRSEMNVSTLELGDSALYLCASSLDPNGQPQHFGDGTRLSIL.

V usage is TRBV4-2 and J usage is TRBJ2-7; no reliable D call. CDR1 and CDR2 from the germline V gene are LGHNA and YNFKEQ. The CDR3 consists of 15 residues. V was clipped by 1 base and J by 2 bases, with 12 bases between them. CDR3 DNA: TGTGCCAGCAGCCAAGGGGCTGGGCAGACCTACGAGCAGTACTTC. Its protein product is CASSQGAGQTYEQYF.

J is TRBJ2-5 and V is TRBV18; weak D call: TRBD1 (5 bases). The germline V and J ends were trimmed by 0 bases and 4 bases, with 9 bases remaining between them. There are 14 residues in the CDR3. The germline V gene has CDR1 KGHSH and CDR2 LQKENI. CDR3 region: CASSPPARAETQYF. CDR3 in DNA: TGTGCCAGCTCACCACCAGCCAGGGCAGAGACCCAGTACTTC.

The rearrangement uses TRBV9 and TRBJ2-5, with 8 bases matching TRBD1. The CDR3 loop spans 16 amino acids. The J segment lost 5 bases and the V segment lost 3 bases, leaving 12 bases of the junction unmatched. The germline V gene encodes CDR1 SGDLS and CDR2 YYNGEE. The CDR3 DNA follows: TGTGCCAGCAGCGGCCGACAGGGGTCGGCCCAGGAGACCCAGTACTTC. It yields the protein CASSGRQGSAQETQYF. Variable domain in full (rest from reference TRBV9 and TRBJ2-5): DSGVTQTPKHLITATGQRVTLRCSPRSGDLSVYWYQQSLDQGLQFLIQYYNGEERAKGNILERFSAQQFPDLHSELNLSSLELGDSALYFCASSGRQGSAQETQYFGPGTRLLVL.